This TCR beta chain stems from a study of cytomegalovirus exposure and HLA in healthy donors. Study observations and caveats: The authors later found TCR association rates varying by HLA locus, with DRB1 most and HLA-C fewest. For most TCR beta V segments, an earlier analysis put the productive rate at about 87% or about 30% of the time. Presence/absence comparisons presumed near-even sequencing depth among donors.

A multiplex PCR was run with 60 Vbeta primers and 13 Jbeta primers. Libraries were prepared by immunoSEQ multiplex PCR; TCRdb keeps only in-frame clonotypes and omits some of them. Of 200,000 to 250,000 clones in the sample, roughly 82% were seen once. A note on this clone: The antigen is not known.

Sequencing was done on a sample of PBMCs. The clonotype comes from a woman between 35 and 50 years old in good health and CMV-seropositive.

For the CDR3, the DNA is TGTGCCAGCAGGAATAGACAGGGCCGGAGGACTGAAGCTTTCTTT. Its protein product is CASRNRQGRRTEAFF. This chain joins TRBV6-6 and TRBJ1-1; 7 positions agree with TRBD1. Germline lookup yields CDR1 MNHNY and CDR2 SVGAGI (reference sequence). This CDR3 has 15 residues. Losses at the gene ends were 6 bases for V and 5 bases for J; bases not matched to a gene: 12.